The TCR beta chain under discussion was sequenced for a study of PD-1 blockade in classical Hodgkin lymphoma. Findings of the study overall: Compared with healthy donors, newly diagnosed patients reportedly showed lower baseline TCR diversity.

A remark on this clone: The antigen is undetermined.

Time point here: cycle 4 day 1 (C4D1), after less than 7 weeks of nivolumab. Autologous stem cell transplantation was followed by relapse in every patient, and brentuximab vedotin exposure varied. TCRdb's copy holds only in-frame clones and misses some; the assay was immunoSEQ multiplex PCR. The data contain roughly 90,000 clones, approximately 83% of them singletons. The receptor comes from a human donor with classical Hodgkin lymphoma. Source: peripheral blood mononuclear cells (PBMCs), taken before the fourth cycle of nivolumab.

This CDR3 is CASSPRGAGQPQHF. The CDR3 DNA sequence: TGTGCCAGCAGCCCCCGGGGGGCTGGTCAGCCCCAGCATTTT. The chain uses TRBV9 and TRBJ1-5, with D perhaps TRBD1 (6 bases). The V end lost 4 bases, the J end lost 6 bases, and 14 bases lay between the germline ends. There are 14 residues in the CDR3. Germline-derived CDR1 and CDR2 are SGDLS and YYNGEE.